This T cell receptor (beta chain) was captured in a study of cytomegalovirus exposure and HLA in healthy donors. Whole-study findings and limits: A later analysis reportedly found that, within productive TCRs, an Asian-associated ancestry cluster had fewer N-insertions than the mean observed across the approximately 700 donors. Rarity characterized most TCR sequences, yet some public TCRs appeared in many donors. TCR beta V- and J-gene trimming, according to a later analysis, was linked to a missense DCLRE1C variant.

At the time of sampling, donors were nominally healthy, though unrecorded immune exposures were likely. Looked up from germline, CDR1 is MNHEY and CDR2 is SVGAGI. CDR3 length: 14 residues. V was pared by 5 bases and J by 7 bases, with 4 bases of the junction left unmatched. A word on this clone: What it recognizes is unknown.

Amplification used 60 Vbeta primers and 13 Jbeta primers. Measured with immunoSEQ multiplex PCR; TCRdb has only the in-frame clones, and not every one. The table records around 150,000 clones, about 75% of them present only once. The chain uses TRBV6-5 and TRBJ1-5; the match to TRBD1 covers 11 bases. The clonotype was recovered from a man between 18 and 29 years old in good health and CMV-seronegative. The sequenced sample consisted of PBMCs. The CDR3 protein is CASSRGQGGQPQHF. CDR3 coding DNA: TGTGCCAGCAGTAGGGGACAGGGGGGGCAGCCCCAGCATTTT.